Here is one T cell receptor beta chain with its context. Its antigen is unidentified. V lost 4 bases to trimming and J lost 8 bases, with 14 bases between them. Germline-derived CDR1 and CDR2 are SGHTA and FQGNSA. The CDR3 runs to 14 residues. This entry is derived from a study of cytomegalovirus exposure and HLA in healthy donors. General study results and limits: Three of the chains that were CMV-associated were confirmed in vitro to be specific for CMV antigens.

Primers: 60 Vbeta forward and 13 Jbeta reverse. Using immunoSEQ multiplex PCR, the repertoire was profiled, and TCRdb retains in-frame clones only, with some absent. The data hold roughly 98,000 clones, with roughly 79% observed a single time. The chain links TRBV7-2 to TRBJ1-4; possible D gene TRBD1, 6 bases. The origin of this receptor is a woman aged 70-85 years in good health and CMV-seropositive. What was sequenced was PBMCs. In DNA form, the CDR3 reads TGTGCCAGCAGCTATCAAACAGGGAGCGAAAAACTGTTTTTT. Protein: CASSYQTGSEKLFF.